This T cell receptor (beta chain) came from a study of blood T cells in healthy people across ages. Study-level background: The template switching approach captured approximately one barcoded beta molecule for every two T cells.

Losses at the gene ends were 1 base for V and 1 base for J; bases not matched to a gene: 5. This CDR3 comprises 17 residues. Germline V gene sequence: CDR1 SGHAT, CDR2 FQNNGV. Alongside a J-beta primer mix, a sample-barcoded 5' primer served in a second PCR lasting about 7 to 12 cycles. Using its own MiXCR run on the 5' RACE reads, TCRdb lists one record per CDR3 protein. This sample has fewer than 900,000 distinct CDR3 sequences, with 35% to 40% found just once. Isolating PBMCs gave at least 6 million of these cells per sample. The TCR was taken from a man younger than 35 in good health. Sequencing was performed on blood. This sequence joins TRBV11-2 and TRBJ2-7, with 12 bases aligning to TRBD2. The CDR3 nucleotides read TGTGCCAGCAGCTTAGGACTAGCGGGGGAACCTTCCTACGAGCAGTACTTC. Its translation is CASSLGLAGEPSYEQYF. The full variable domain, with the rest looked up from reference TRBV11-2 and TRBJ2-7, is EAGVAQSPRYKIIEKRQSVAFWCNPISGHATLYWYQQILGQGPKLLIQFQNNGVVDDSQLPKDRFSAERLKGVDSTLKIQPAKLEDSAVYLCASSLGLAGEPSYEQYFGPGTRLTVT.